This TCR beta chain was recorded in a study of cytomegalovirus exposure and HLA in healthy donors. Study observations and caveats: A later analysis reported that several of the most significant clusters appeared to be linked to common viral pathogens, among them Epstein-Barr virus.

In the case of this clone: Its antigen is not identified.

The PCR had 60 Vbeta and 13 Jbeta primers. Clones were sequenced by immunoSEQ multiplex PCR, and TCRdb holds only the in-frame ones, with some missing. The sample has 150,000 to 200,000 clones; 65% to 80% are singletons. The sequenced material came from PBMCs. The sequence was obtained from a male donor in good health and CMV-seronegative.

The CDR3 coding sequence is TGTGCCAGCAGCCCACAGAACTCCTACGAGCAGTACTTC. Its protein product is CASSPQNSYEQYF. The rearrangement links TRBV7-3 to TRBJ2-7; D is unclear. Germline V gene lookup returns CDR1 SGHTA and CDR2 FQGTGA. Deletions cut 5 bases from V and 0 bases from J, with 8 bases between. CDR3 length: 13 amino acids. The variable domain in full, with the rest retrieved from reference TRBV7-3 and TRBJ2-7, is GAGVSQTPSNKVTEKGKYVELRCDPISGHTALYWYRQSLGQGPEFLIYFQGTGAADDSGLPNDRFFAVRPEGSVSTLKIQRTERGDSAVYLCASSPQNSYEQYFGPGTRLTVT.